This T cell receptor (beta chain) was documented in a study of cytotoxic CD8 clonotypes in ibrutinib-treated CLL. Study-level results: The study found clonality rose at ibrutinib response, then fell toward baseline at progression.

Notes on this clone: The antigen remains unidentified.

With sequencing, the targeted depth ranged from 1 in 200,000 to 1 in 1 million T cells. Assay used: immunoSEQ multiplex PCR; TCRdb lists only in-frame clones, some missing. The repertoire holds about 160,000 clones, about 88% seen once, with about 3% in the top ten. This CDR3 is 12 amino acids long. From germline, CDR1 is MNHNY and CDR2 SVGAGI (reference sequence). V was shortened by 4 bases and J by 8 bases, with 9 bases between the two germline ends. Sample: PBMCs, taken at disease progression, from a patient treated with ibrutinib. The chain uses TRBV6-6 and TRBJ2-1, with D possibly being TRBD1 (5 bases). This TCR was sampled from a human donor with chronic lymphocytic leukemia. CDR3 residues: CASSSQGYEQFF. CDR3 DNA: TGTGCCAGCAGTTCCCAGGGTTATGAGCAGTTCTTC.